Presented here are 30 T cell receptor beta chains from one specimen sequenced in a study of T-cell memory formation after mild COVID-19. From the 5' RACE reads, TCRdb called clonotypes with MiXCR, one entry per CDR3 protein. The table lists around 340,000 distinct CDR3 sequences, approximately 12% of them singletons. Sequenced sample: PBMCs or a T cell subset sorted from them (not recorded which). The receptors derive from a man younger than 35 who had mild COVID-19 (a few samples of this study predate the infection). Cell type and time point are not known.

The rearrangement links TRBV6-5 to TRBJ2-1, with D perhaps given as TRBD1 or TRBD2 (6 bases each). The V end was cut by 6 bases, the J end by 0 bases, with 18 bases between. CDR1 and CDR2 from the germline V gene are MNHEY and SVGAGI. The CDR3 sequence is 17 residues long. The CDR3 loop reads CASRSRGARLSYNEQFF. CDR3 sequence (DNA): TGTGCCAGCAGATCAAGGGGGGCACGACTCTCCTACAATGAGCAGTTCTTC.

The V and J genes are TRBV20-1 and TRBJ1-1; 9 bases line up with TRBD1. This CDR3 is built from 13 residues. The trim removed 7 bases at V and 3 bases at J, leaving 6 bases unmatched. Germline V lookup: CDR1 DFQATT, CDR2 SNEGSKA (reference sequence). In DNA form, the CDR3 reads TGCAGTGGCCCGGGACAGGGATACACTGAAGCTTTCTTT. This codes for CSGPGQGYTEAFF.

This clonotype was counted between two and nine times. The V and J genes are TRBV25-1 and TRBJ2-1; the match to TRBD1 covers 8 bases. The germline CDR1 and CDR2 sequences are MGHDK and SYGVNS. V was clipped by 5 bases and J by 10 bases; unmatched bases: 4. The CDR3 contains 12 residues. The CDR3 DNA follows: TGTGCCAGCAGTCGGAGGACAGGGGAGCAGTTCTTC. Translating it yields CASSRRTGEQFF.

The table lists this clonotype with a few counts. The CDR3 protein is CSASAGPLSTDTQYF. The CDR3 DNA sequence: TGCAGTGCCTCAGCGGGGCCGCTCAGCACAGATACGCAGTATTTT. The chain carries TRBV20-1 and TRBJ2-3; 7 nucleotides line up with TRBD2. This CDR3 region has 15 residues. The V segment lost 6 bases and the J segment 0 bases; nucleotides outside the gene matches: 9. Germline loops: CDR1 DFQATT, CDR2 SNEGSKA (reference sequence).

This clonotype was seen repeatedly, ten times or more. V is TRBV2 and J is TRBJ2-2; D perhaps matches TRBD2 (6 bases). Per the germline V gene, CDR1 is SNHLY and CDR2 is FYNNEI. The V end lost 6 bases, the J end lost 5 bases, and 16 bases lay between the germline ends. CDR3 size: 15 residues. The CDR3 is CASRAWASGTGELFF. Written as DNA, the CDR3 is TGTGCCAGCAGGGCGTGGGCCAGCGGGACCGGGGAGCTGTTTTTT.

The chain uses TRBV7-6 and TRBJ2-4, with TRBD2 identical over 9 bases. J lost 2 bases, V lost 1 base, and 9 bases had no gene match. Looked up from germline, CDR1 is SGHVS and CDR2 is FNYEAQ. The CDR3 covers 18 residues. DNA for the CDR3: TGTGCCAGCAGCTTAGGACCTTTTAGCGGGGGCACCAAAAACATTCAGTACTTC. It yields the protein CASSLGPFSGGTKNIQYF.

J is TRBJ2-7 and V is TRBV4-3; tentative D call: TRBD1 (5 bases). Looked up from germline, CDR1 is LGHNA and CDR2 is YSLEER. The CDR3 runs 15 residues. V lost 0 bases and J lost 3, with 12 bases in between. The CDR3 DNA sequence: TGCGCCAGCAGCCAAGAAGCCCAGGGTCGCTACGAGCAGTACTTC. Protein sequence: CASSQEAQGRYEQYF.

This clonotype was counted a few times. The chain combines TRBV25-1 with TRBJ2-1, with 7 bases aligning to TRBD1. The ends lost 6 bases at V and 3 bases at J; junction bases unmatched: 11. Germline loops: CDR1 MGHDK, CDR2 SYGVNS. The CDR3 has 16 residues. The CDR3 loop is CASSTTRDSFYNEQFF. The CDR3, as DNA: TGTGCCAGCAGCACAACCCGGGACAGCTTCTACAATGAGCAGTTCTTC.

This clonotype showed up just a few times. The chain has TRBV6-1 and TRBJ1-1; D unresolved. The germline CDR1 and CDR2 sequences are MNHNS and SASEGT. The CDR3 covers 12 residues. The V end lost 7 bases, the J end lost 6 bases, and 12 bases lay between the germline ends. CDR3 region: CASTWTGSEAFF. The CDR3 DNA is TGTGCCAGCACTTGGACGGGATCTGAAGCTTTCTTT.

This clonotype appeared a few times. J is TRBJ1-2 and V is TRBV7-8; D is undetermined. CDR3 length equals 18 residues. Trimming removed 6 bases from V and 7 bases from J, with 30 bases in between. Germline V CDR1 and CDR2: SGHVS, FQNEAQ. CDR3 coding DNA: TGTGCCAGCAGTAACACCCGCCTTTCGCCTCACACGAGGCCTGGCTACACCTTC. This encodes CASSNTRLSPHTRPGYTF.

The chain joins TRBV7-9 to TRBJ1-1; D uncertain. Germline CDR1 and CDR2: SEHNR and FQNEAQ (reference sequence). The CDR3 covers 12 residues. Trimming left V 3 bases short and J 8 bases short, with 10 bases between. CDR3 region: CASSFRLYEAFF. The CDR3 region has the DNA TGTGCCAGCAGCTTCAGGCTCTACGAAGCTTTCTTT.

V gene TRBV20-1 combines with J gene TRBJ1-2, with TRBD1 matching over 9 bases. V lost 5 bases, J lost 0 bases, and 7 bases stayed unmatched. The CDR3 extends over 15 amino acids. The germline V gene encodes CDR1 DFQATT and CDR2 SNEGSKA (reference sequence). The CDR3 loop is CSAPDRGRANYGYTF. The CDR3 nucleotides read TGCAGTGCTCCGGACAGGGGCAGGGCTAACTATGGCTACACCTTC.

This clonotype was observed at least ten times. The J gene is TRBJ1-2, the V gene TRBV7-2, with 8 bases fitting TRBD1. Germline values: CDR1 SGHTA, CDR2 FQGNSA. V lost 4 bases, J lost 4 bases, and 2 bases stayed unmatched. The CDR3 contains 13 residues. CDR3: CASSSTGGYGYTF. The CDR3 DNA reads TGTGCCAGCAGCTCAACAGGGGGCTATGGCTACACCTTC.

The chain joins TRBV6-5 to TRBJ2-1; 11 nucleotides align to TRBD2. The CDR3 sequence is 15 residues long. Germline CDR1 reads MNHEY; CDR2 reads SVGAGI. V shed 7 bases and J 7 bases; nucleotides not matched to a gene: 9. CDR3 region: CASTPRLAGGNEQFF. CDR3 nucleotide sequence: TGTGCCAGCACCCCCAGGCTAGCGGGGGGTAATGAGCAGTTCTTC.

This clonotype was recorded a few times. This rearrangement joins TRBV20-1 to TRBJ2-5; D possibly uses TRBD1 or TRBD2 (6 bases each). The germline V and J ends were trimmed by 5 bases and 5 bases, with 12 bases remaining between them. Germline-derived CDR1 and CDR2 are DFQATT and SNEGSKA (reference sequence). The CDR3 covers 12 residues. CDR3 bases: TGCAGTGCTCCTGGAGGGGGGGAGACCCAGTACTTC. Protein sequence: CSAPGGGETQYF.

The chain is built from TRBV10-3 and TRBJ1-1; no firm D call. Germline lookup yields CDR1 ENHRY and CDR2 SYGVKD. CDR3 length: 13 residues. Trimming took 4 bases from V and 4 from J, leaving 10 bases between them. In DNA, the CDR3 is TGTGCCATCAGTGTCCCGGGAGGCACTGAAGCTTTCTTT. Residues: CAISVPGGTEAFF.

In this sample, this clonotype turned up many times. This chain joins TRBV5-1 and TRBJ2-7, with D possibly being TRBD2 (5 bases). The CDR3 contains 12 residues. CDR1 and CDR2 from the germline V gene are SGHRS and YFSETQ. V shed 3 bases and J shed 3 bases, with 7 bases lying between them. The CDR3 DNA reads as TGCGCCAGCAGCTCGGACTGCTACGAGCAGTACGTC. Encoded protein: CASSSDCYEQYV.

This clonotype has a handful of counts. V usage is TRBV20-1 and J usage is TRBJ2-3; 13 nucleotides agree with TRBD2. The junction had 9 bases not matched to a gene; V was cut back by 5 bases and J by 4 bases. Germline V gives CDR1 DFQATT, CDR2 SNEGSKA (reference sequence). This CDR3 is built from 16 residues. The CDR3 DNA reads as TGCAGTGCTGGTCCACTAGCGGGGGGGCGGGCAGATACGCAGTATTTT. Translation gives CSAGPLAGGRADTQYF.

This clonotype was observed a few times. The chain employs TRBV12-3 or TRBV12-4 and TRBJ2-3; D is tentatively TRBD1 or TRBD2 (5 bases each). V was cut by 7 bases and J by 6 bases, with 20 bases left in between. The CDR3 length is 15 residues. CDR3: CASTDRDPRRDTQYF. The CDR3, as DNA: TGTGCCAGCACTGACCGGGACCCCCGACGGGATACGCAGTATTTT.

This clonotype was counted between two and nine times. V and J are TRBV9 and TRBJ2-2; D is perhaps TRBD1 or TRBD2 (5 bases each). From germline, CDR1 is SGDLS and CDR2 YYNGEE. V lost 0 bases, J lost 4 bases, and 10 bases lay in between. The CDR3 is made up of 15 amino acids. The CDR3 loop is CASSVEVGGTGELFF. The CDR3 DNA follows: TGTGCCAGCAGCGTAGAGGTTGGGGGCACCGGGGAGCTGTTTTTT.

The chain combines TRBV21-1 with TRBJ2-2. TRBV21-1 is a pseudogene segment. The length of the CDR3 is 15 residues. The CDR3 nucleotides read TGTGCCAGCAGCAAGGTAAAGGATCGATCCGGGGAGCTGTTTTTT. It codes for CASSKVKDRSGELFF.

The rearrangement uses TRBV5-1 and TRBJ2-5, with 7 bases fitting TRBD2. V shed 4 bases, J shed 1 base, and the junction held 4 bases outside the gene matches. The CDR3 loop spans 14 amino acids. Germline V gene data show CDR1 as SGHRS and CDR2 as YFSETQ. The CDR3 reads CASSATSPQETQYF. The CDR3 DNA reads TGCGCCAGCAGCGCGACTAGCCCCCAAGAGACCCAGTACTTC.

The CDR3 DNA follows: TGTGCCAGCAGCTTACGGCACAGGAGCACAGATACGCAGTATTTT. It encodes CASSLRHRSTDTQYF. This chain uses TRBV7-2 with TRBJ2-3; tentative D call: TRBD1 (5 bases). Per germline, CDR1 SGHTA and CDR2 FQGNSA. The CDR3 length is 15 residues. Deletions cut 2 bases from V and 0 bases from J, with 9 bases between.

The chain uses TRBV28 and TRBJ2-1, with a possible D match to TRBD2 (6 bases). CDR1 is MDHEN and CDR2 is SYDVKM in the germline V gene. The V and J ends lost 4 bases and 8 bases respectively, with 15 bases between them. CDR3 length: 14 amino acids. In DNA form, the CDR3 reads TGTGCCAGCAGTTCCCCGGGCGGGAACGATGAGCAGTTCTTC. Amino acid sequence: CASSSPGGNDEQFF.

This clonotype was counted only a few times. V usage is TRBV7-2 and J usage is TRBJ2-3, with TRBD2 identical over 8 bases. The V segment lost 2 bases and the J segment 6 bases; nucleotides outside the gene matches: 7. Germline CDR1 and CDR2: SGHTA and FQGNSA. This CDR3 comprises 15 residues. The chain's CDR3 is CASSLHRTGGDTQYF. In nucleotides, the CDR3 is TGTGCCAGCAGCTTACACAGGACGGGGGGGGATACGCAGTATTTT.

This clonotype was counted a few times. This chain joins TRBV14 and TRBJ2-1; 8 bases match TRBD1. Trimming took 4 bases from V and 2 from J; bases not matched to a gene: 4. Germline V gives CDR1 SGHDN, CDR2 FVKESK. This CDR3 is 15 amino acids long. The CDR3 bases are TGTGCCAGCAGCCGGCGCAGGGGGCCCTACAATGAGCAGTTCTTC. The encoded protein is CASSRRRGPYNEQFF.

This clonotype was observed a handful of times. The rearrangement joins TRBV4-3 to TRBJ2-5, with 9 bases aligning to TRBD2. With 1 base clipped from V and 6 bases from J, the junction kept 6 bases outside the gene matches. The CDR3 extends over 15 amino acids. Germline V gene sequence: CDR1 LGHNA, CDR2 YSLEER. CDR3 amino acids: CASSQGDSGGKTQYF. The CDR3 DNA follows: TGCGCCAGCAGCCAAGGCGATAGCGGGGGAAAGACCCAGTACTTC.

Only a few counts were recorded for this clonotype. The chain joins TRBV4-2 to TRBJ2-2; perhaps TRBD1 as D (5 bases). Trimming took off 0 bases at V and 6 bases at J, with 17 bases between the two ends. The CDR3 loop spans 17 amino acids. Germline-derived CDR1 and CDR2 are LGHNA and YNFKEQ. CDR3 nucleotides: TGTGCCAGCAGCCAAGATGGGGCCCAGTCGTACGCCGGGGAGCTGTTTTTT. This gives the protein CASSQDGAQSYAGELFF.

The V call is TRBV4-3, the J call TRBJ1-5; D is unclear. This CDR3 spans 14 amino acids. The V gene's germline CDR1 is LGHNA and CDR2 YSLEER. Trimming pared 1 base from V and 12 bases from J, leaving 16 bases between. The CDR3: CASSQGMGDRLQHF. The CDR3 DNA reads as TGCGCCAGCAGCCAAGGGATGGGTGATCGACTCCAGCATTTT.

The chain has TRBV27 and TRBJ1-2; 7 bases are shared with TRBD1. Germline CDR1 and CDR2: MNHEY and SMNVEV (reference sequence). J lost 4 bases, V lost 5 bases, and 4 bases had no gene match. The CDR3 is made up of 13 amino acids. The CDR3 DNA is TGTGCCAGCAGTATCTACAGGGGCTATGGCTACACCTTC. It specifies CASSIYRGYGYTF.